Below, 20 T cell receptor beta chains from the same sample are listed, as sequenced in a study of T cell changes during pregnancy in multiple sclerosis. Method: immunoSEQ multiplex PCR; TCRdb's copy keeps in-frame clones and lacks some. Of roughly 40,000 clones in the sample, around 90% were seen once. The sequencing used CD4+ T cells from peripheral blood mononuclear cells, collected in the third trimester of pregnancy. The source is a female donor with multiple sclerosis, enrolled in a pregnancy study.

The CDR3 is CASSGGLEGMNTEAFF. CDR3 nucleotide sequence: TGCGCCAGCAGCGGGGGTTTGGAGGGAATGAACACTGAAGCTTTCTTT. V gene TRBV5-1 combines with J gene TRBJ1-1; TRBD1 is a possible D gene (5 bases). The germline CDR1 and CDR2 sequences are SGHRS and YFSETQ. CDR3 size: 16 residues. Trimming took 4 bases from V and 0 from J, leaving 16 bases between them.

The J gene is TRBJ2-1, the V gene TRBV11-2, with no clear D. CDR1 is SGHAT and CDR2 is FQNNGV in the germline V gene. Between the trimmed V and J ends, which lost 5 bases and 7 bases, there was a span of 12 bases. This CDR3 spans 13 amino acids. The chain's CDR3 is CASSTNPGNEQFF. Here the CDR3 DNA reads TGTGCCAGCAGCACTAATCCTGGGAATGAGCAGTTCTTC.

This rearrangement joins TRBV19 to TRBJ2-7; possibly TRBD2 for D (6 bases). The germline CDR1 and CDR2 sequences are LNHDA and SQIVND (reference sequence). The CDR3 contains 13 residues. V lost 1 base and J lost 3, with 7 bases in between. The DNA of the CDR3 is TGTGCCAGTAGTATAGGGGGAGGCTACGAGCAGTACTTC. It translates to CASSIGGGYEQYF.

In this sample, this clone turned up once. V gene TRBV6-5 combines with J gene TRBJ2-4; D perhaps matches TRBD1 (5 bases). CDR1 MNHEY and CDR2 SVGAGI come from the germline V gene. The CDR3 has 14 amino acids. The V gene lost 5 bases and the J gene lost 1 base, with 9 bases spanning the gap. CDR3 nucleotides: TGTGCCAGCAGTGCCAGGGTTGCCAAAAACATTCAGTACTTC. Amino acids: CASSARVAKNIQYF.

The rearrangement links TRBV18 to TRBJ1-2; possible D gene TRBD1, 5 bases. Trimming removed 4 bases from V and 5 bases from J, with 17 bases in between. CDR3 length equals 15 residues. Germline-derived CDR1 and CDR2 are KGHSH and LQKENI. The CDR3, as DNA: TGTGCCAGCTCACTACCGGGACTTTCTGCTTATGGCTACACCTTC. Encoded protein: CASSLPGLSAYGYTF.

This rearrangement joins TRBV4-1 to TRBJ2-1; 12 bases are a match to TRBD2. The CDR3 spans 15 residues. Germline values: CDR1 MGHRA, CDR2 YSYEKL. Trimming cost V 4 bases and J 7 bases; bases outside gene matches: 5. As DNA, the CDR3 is TGCGCCAGCAGCCCGACTAGCGGGAGAGGGAATGAGCAGTTCTTC. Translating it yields CASSPTSGRGNEQFF.

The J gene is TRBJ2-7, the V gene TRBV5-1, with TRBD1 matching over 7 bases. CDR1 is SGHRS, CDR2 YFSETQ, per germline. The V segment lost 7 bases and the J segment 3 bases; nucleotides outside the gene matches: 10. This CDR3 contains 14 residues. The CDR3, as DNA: TGCGCCAGCGGCCCCAGGGGACAGTACTACGAGCAGTACTTC. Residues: CASGPRGQYYEQYF.

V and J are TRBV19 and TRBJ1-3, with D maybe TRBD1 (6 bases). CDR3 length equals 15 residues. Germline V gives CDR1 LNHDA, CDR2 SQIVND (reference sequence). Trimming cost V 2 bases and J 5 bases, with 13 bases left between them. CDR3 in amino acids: CASSITGRRRNTIYF. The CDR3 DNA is TGTGCCAGTAGTATAACAGGGCGAAGGAGAAACACCATATATTTT.

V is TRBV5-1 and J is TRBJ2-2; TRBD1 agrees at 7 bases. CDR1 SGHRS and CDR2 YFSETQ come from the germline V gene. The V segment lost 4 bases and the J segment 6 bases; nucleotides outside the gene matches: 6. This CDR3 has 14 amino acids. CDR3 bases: TGCGCCAGCAGCGTGTTAGGGGGCCCCGGGGAGCTGTTTTTT. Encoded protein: CASSVLGGPGELFF.

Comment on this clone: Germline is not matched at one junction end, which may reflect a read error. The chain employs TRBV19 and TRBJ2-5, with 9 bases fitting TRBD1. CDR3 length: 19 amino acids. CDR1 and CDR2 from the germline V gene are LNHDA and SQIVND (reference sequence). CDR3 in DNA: TGTGCCAGTAGTTCGTGGGCTGTTGGTGGGACAGGGAACCATGAGACCCAGTACTTC. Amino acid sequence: CASSSWAVGGTGNHETQYF.

CDR3 bases: TGCGCCAGCAGCTTGGGACAGCCATCCAATGAAAAACTGTTTTTT. It translates to CASSLGQPSNEKLFF. The chain has TRBV5-1 and TRBJ1-4, with a weak D call TRBD1 (5 bases). Deletions cut 0 bases from V and 5 bases from J, with 11 bases between. From germline, CDR1 is SGHRS and CDR2 YFSETQ. This CDR3 contains 15 residues.

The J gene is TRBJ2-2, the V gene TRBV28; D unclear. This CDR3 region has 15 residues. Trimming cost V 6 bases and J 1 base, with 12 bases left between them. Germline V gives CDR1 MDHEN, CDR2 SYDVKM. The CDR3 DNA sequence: TGTGCCAGCAGGCCACCGACAATGAACACCGGGGAGCTGTTTTTT. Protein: CASRPPTMNTGELFF.

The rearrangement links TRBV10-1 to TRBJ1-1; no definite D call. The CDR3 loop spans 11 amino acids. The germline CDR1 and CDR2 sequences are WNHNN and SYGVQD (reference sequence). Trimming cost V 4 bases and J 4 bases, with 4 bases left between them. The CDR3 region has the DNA TGCGCCAGCAGTGCTAGCACTGAAGCTTTCTTT. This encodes CASSASTEAFF.

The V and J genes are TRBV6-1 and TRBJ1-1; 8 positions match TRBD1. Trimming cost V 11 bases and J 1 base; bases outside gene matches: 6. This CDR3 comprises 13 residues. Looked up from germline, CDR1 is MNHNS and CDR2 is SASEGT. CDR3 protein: CALGQGWNTEAFF. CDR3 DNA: TGTGCCCTAGGACAGGGCTGGAACACTGAAGCTTTCTTT.

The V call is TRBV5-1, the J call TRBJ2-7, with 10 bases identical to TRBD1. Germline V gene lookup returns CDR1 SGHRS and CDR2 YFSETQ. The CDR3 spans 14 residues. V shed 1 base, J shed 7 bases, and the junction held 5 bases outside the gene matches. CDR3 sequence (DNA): TGCGCCAGCAGCTTGAGGACAGGGGGAAGAGAGCAGTACTTC. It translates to CASSLRTGGREQYF.

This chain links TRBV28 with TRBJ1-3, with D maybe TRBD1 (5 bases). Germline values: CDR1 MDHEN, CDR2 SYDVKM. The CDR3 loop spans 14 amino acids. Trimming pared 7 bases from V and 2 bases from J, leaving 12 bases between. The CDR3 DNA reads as TGTGCCAGCAAAGTATTAGGGGCTGGAAACACCATATATTTT. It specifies CASKVLGAGNTIYF.

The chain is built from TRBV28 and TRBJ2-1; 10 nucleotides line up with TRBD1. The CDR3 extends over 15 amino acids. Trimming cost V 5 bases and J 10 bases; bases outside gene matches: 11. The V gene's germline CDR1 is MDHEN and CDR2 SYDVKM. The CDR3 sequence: CASSPHGQGVGEQFF. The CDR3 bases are TGTGCCAGCAGTCCGCACGGACAGGGGGTCGGGGAGCAGTTCTTC.

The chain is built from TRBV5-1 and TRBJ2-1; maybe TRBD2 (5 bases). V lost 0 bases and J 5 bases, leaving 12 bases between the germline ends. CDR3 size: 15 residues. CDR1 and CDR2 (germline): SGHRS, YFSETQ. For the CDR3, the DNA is TGCGCCAGCAGCTTGGAACTAGTTAGGCACAATGAGCAGTTCTTC. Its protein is CASSLELVRHNEQFF.

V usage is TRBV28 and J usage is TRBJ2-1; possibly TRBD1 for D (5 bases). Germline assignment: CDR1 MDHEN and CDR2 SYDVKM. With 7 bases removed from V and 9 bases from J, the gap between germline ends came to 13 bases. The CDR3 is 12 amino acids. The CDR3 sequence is CASKSGWTEQFF. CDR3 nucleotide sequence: TGTGCCAGCAAATCAGGGTGGACTGAGCAGTTCTTC.

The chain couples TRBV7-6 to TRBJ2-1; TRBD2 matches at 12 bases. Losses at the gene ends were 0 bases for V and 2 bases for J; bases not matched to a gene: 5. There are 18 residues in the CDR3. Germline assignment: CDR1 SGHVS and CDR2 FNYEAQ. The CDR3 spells CASSLATGLAGPYNEQFF. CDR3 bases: TGTGCCAGCAGCTTAGCAACGGGACTAGCGGGCCCCTACAATGAGCAGTTCTTC.